This TCR beta chain was recorded in a study of technical replicates of blood from a handful of donors (dated by TCRdb to about 2017). To prepare the library, the immunoSEQ multiplex PCR assay was applied. In TCRdb, the immuneACCESS table is reduced to in-frame sequences with V and J assigned. These tables do not hold every clone; where another copy was compared, an unresolved V gene accounts for under half, and the others remain unexplained. The sample includes under 15,000 clones, with approximately 90% observed a single time. Of the sample, around 8.8% is held by the ten largest clones. Remarks on this clone: Its antigen is currently not known. No qualities accompany the bases; no much larger clone lies one base away.

Per the germline V gene (reference sequence), MNHNY is the CDR1 and SVGAGI is the CDR2. The CDR3 measures 12 amino acids from cysteine to phenylalanine. Only the CDR3 DNA stays, 36 bases, in frame from base 1. V gives up 7 bases and J gives up 2 bases, and the segment between their germline ends measures 8 bases. This TCR was sampled from a human donor in good health. Sequenced: PBMCs. The rearrangement combines TRBV6-6 with TRBJ1-2; there is no confident call for the D gene. The DNA sequence reads TGTGCCAGCATAGGAGAGAACTATGGCTACACCTTC. Protein translation: CASIGENYGYTF.